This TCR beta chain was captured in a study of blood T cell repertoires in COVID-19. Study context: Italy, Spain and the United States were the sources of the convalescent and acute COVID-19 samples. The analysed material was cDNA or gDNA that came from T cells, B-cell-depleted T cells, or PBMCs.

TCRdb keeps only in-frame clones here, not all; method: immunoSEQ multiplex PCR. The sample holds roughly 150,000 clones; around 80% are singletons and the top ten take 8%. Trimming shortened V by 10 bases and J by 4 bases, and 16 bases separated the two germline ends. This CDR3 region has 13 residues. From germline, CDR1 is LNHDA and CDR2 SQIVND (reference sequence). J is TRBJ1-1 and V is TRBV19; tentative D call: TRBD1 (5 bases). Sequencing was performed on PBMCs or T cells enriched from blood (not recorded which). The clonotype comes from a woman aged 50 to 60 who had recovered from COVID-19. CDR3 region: CATQGVFGTEAFF. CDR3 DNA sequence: TGTGCCACCCAAGGGGTATTCGGCACTGAAGCTTTCTTT.